This T cell receptor beta chain was recorded in a study of CD8 T cells in ankylosing spondylitis. This clonotype was observed a handful of times. The antigen is undetermined. Germline loops: CDR1 SGHRS, CDR2 YFSETQ. The V gene lost 0 bases and the J gene lost 0 bases, with 14 bases spanning the gap. The CDR3 runs to 17 residues. Each TCR beta library was made by quantitative 5'-RACE that incorporated molecular barcodes. Via MiXCR, TCRdb re-called the 5' RACE reads, giving one row per CDR3 protein. The repertoire has 220,000 or so distinct CDR3 sequences, under 12% of them found once; the top ten carry over 20%. Overall study results and limits: Disease-linked clones bore a CD8+ phenotype, appearing relatively rarely in peripheral blood. What appeared characteristic of ankylosing spondylitis blood was a TCR beta motif of eight or nine highly homologous variants.

The sequenced sample was blood, either unsorted or a sorted T cell fraction (not recorded which). This clonotype was sampled from a male donor with ankylosing spondylitis or in good health (not recorded which). The chain employs TRBV5-1 and TRBJ2-3; D perhaps matches TRBD1 (5 bases). The CDR3 nucleotides read TGCGCCAGCAGCTTGGCCCCCCTGGGGCCTAGCACAGATACGCAGTATTTT. It yields the protein CASSLAPLGPSTDTQYF.